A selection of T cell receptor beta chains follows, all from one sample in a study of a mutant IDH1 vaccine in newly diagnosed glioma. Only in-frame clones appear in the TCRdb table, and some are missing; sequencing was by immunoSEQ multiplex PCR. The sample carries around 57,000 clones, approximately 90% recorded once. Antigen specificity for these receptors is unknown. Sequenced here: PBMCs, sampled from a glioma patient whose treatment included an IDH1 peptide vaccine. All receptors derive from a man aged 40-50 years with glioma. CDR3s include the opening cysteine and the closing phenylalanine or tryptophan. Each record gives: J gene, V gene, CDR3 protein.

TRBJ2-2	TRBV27	CASRARDSHTGELFF
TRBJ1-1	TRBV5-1	CASSFAGVGTEAFF
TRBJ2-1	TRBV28	CASRPTSLTYNEQFF
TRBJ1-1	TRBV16	CASSQYDRGTTEAFF
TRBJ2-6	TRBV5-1	CASSSQGAGANVLTF
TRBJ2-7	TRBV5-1	CASTGTSGSSYEQYF
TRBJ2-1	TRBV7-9	CASSLSSGSLYEQFF
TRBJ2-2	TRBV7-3	CASSPMASLNTGELFF
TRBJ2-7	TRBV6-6	CASMRALAGRYEQYF
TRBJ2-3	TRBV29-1	CSVTGTRGVGDTQYF
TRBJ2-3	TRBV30	CAWSVRRTSGGAVDTQYF
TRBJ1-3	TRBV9	CASSVDGTASSGNTIYF
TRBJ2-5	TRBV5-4	CASSSGGAGETQYF
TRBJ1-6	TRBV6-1	CASSPDRAYNSPLHF
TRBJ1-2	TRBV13	CASSERVGDANYGYTF
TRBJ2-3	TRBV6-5	CASSYETPGATDTQYF
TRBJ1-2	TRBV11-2	CASSLDRNYGYTF
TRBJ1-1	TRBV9	CASSVGPQNTEAFF
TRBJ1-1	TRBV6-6	CASTREMNTEAFF
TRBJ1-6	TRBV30	CAWSVRGINSPLHF
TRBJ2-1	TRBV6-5	CASSYAGTGAVDEQFF
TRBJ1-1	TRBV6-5	CASQTAPGQNTEAFF
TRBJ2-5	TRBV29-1	CSVEGGETQYF
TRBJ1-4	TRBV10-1	CASASGTANEKLFF
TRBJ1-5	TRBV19	CASSIEGNQPQHF
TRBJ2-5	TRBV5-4	CASSLNKRELKTQYF
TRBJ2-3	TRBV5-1	CASSLMTGGGFGTDTQYF
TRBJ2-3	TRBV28	CASMTSGRTDTQYF
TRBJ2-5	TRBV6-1	CASSEGRETQYF
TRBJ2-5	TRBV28	CASSPTGIKGETQYF
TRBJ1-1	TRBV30	CAWSVGALPWTSGGTEAFF
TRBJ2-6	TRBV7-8	CASSLGTTGANVLTF
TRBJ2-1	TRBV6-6	CASSTGGQGWNEQFF
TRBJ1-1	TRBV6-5	CASSWELQAEAFF
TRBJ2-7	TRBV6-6	CASSPRQGETYEQYF
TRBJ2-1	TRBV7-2	CASSSDRGSNEQFF
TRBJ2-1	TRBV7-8	CASSIYNEQFF